Listed below are T cell receptor beta chains from one sample, sequenced in a study of shared clonotypes between healthy human individuals. Data came from immunoSEQ multiplex PCR; TCRdb stores just in-frame clones and leaves some out. The sample lists around 450,000 clones; roughly 83% were seen once. Material for sequencing was PBMCs. The receptors stem from a woman aged 40 to 50 in good health. Some clones in this sample may be carry-over from other donors' samples. Both conserved end residues are part of each CDR3. The D gene is left open where the match is weak. Clone size, where shown, is once, few, many, or a class for clones that have expanded.

>NA|NA|TRBV28|TRBJ1-2
TGTGCCAGCAGTCAGGCGCACTACACCTTC
CASSQAHYTF
>TRBD2|once|TRBV11-2|TRBJ2-1
TGTGCCAGCAGCTTACTCCGCGGGAGGGCCATGGCTGAGCAGTTCTTC
CASSLLRGRAMAEQFF
>NA|few|TRBV15|TRBJ2-2
TGTGCCACCAGCAGAGCTACCGGGGAGCTGTTTTTT
CATSRATGELFF
>NA|once|TRBV18|TRBJ1-3
TGTGCCAGCTCACCCTGGACAAACACCATATATTTT
CASSPWTNTIYF
>TRBD1|NA|TRBV5-1|TRBJ2-2
TGCGCCAGCAGCTTGCAAGGGACAGGGGGCGCCGGGGAGCTGTTTTTT
CASSLQGTGGAGELFF
>TRBD1|NA|TRBV5-4|TRBJ1-2
TGTGCCAGCAGCACCGACAGGGATGGCTACACCTTC
CASSTDRDGYTF
>TRBD1|NA|TRBV28|TRBJ2-2
TGTGCCAGCAGTGTGACAGGGCCGAACACCGGGGAGCTGTTTTTT
CASSVTGPNTGELFF
>NA|NA|TRBV30|TRBJ1-5
TGTGCCTGGAGTGATGAAGGGCAGCCCCAGCATTTT
CAWSDEGQPQHF
>NA|NA|TRBV5-4|TRBJ2-5
TGTGCCAGCAGCCCCACTAGGGGCGGGGAGACCCAGTACTTC
CASSPTRGGETQYF
>NA|once|TRBV11-2|TRBJ1-1
TGTGCCAGCAGCTTAGCCGGGGACCGCTTGAACACTGAAGCTTTCTTT
CASSLAGDRLNTEAFF
>NA|NA|TRBV9|TRBJ2-3
TGTGCCAGCAGCGTTTTAGCTCGATTTCCAGATACGCAGTATTTT
CASSVLARFPDTQYF
>NA|NA|TRBV28|TRBJ1-4
TGTGCCAGCAGTTCCTCTGGACTGGGGGAAAAACTGTTTTTT
CASSSSGLGEKLFF
>TRBD1|NA|TRBV7-6|TRBJ1-1
TGTGCCAGCAGCCCAATACAGGGGGCGAACACTGAAGCTTTCTTT
CASSPIQGANTEAFF
>TRBD2|NA|TRBV7-3|TRBJ2-1
TGTGCCAGCAGCCTAGGACTAGCACAGAGAAATGAGCAGTTCTTC
CASSLGLAQRNEQFF
>NA|NA|TRBV27|TRBJ2-7
TGTGCCAGCAGTCCAAGGGCCTATCCGAAGCAGTACTTC
CASSPRAYPKQYF
>NA|NA|TRBV14|TRBJ1-2
TGTGCCAGCAGCCCCGTTCCTATATATGGCCACACCTTC
CASSPVPIYGHTF
>NA|NA|TRBV18|TRBJ2-5
TGTGCCAGCTCACTGGCCATGTACCAAGAGACCCAGTACTTC
CASSLAMYQETQYF
>NA|many|TRBV19|TRBJ2-7
TGTGCCAGTTCACGGGGGCGCCGACTGGAGCAGTACTTC
CASSRGRRLEQYF
>TRBD1|NA|TRBV6-1|TRBJ2-3
TGTGCCAGCAGATACAGGGGCATGGGTACGCAGTATTTT
CASRYRGMGTQYF
>TRBD1|NA|TRBV5-1|TRBJ2-2
TGCGCCAGCAGCTTGTCGGCAGGGGGGAACACCGGGGAGCTGTTTTTT
CASSLSAGGNTGELFF
>TRBD2|NA|TRBV19|TRBJ2-7
TGTGCCAGTAGTATGCGACCGGGACTAGCGGGACACGCCTCCTACGAGCAGTACTTC
CASSMRPGLAGHASYEQYF
>TRBD2|NA|TRBV19|TRBJ2-7
TGTGCCAGTAGTATGGCTAGCGGGCCTTACGAGCAGTACTTC
CASSMASGPYEQYF
>TRBD2|NA|TRBV7-9|TRBJ2-1
TGTGCCAGCAGCGGGTGGACTAGCGGGAGCGCCTACAATGAGCAGTTCTTC
CASSGWTSGSAYNEQFF
>NA|NA|TRBV5-4|TRBJ2-2
TGTGCCAGCAGCTTGGATCCAAACACAAACACCGGGGAGCTGTTTTTT
CASSLDPNTNTGELFF